The entry below gives a single T cell receptor (beta chain) sequence along with its context. Its matching antigen is unknown. Time point of the sample: week 11, during vaccination. Topical imiquimod accompanied each vaccine dose, which consisted of 300 ug of mutant IDH1 20-mer peptide. The table came from immunoSEQ multiplex PCR; TCRdb's copy has only in-frame clones and leaves some out. Here the sample spans about 62,000 clones, about 88% being singletons. V dropped 2 bases and J dropped 3 bases, with 7 bases sitting between them. Germline V gene data show CDR1 as MNHNS and CDR2 as SASEGT. The CDR3 length is 13 residues. This sample is drawn from a study of a mutant IDH1 vaccine in newly diagnosed glioma. Study details: Vaccines began 4-6 weeks after radiotherapy alone, or with temozolomide cycles. Pretreatment consisted of radiotherapy, temozolomide, or both, with most receiving both.

Study findings and constraints: Evidence of vaccine-induced immune responses was documented in nearly 95% of patients.

The sequencing used PBMCs, collected from a glioma patient whose treatment included an IDH1 peptide vaccine. This rearrangement joins TRBV6-1 to TRBJ1-1; D remains ambiguous. The source of this sequence is a man between 35 and 55 years old with glioma. The CDR3 loop reads CASSEQWDTEAFF. In DNA form, the CDR3 reads TGTGCCAGCAGTGAACAGTGGGACACTGAAGCTTTCTTT.